This passage covers 8 T cell receptor beta chains from one sample sequenced in a study of blood T cell repertoires in COVID-19. The repertoire was sequenced with immunoSEQ multiplex PCR; TCRdb's copy has only in-frame clones and lacks some. The sample has 150,000 to 200,000 clones, 80% to 90% seen once. What was sequenced was PBMCs or T cells enriched from blood (not recorded which). The origin of the receptors is a woman younger than 35 who had recovered from COVID-19.

This clone was observed once. The gene calls are TRBV25-1 and TRBJ2-3; 10 bases fit TRBD2. The CDR3 extends over 14 amino acids. Trimming took 5 bases from V and 2 from J; bases not matched to a gene: 1. CDR1 is MGHDK, CDR2 SYGVNS, per germline. CDR3 in DNA: TGTGCCAGCAGTCTAGCGGGAGTCACAGATACGCAGTATTTT. Translating it yields CASSLAGVTDTQYF.

This clone was observed a single time. The chain carries TRBV7-3 and TRBJ2-1; 8 positions match TRBD2. This CDR3 comprises 18 residues. CDR1 and CDR2 (germline): SGHTA, FQGTGA. V dropped 0 bases and J dropped 2; count of bases not matched to a gene: 9. The CDR3: CASSLTSGVTPPYNEQFF. CDR3 DNA sequence: TGTGCCAGCAGCTTAACTAGCGGGGTTACCCCCCCCTACAATGAGCAGTTCTTC. Together with reference TRBV7-3 and TRBJ2-1, the CDR3 gives the full variable domain: GAGVSQTPSNKVTEKGKYVELRCDPISGHTALYWYRQSLGQGPEFLIYFQGTGAADDSGLPNDRFFAVRPEGSVSTLKIQRTERGDSAVYLCASSLTSGVTPPYNEQFFGPGTRLTVL.

This sequence joins TRBV30 and TRBJ1-2; 8 bases are a match to TRBD1. The CDR3 covers 13 residues. Germline loops: CDR1 GTSNPN, CDR2 SVGIG (reference sequence). V lost 5 bases to trimming and J lost 4 bases; unmatched junction nucleotides: 6. CDR3 protein: CAWVQGGSYGYTF. The CDR3 nucleotides read TGTGCCTGGGTACAGGGGGGTTCCTATGGCTACACCTTC.

J is TRBJ2-7 and V is TRBV6-1; D is perhaps TRBD1 (6 bases). The CDR3 covers 16 residues. V was clipped by 2 bases and J by 2 bases, with 16 bases between them. Germline loops: CDR1 MNHNS, CDR2 SASEGT. In DNA form, the CDR3 reads TGTGCCAGCAGTGAATACGGCTCGGACAGCGCCTACGAGCAGTACTTC. It yields the protein CASSEYGSDSAYEQYF.

The chain combines TRBV5-5 with TRBJ1-1; TRBD1 is a possible D gene (6 bases). CDR3 length: 14 residues. Trimming took 4 bases from V and 5 from J, leaving 15 bases between them. Germline CDR1 and CDR2: SGHKS and YYEKEE (reference sequence). The DNA of the CDR3 is TGTGCCAGCAGCCGGGGGGGCGCGGGGACTGAAGCTTTCTTT. As protein: CASSRGGAGTEAFF.

The chain joins TRBV30 to TRBJ2-2; D is uncertain. This CDR3 spans 15 amino acids. Trimming took 1 base from V and 6 from J, leaving 15 bases between them. Germline CDR1 reads GTSNPN; CDR2 reads SVGIG (reference sequence). The chain's CDR3 is CAWSDLVGKAGELFF. For the CDR3, the DNA is TGTGCCTGGAGTGACCTTGTGGGCAAGGCCGGGGAGCTGTTTTTT.

CDR3 sequence: CASSLGASLNTDTQYF. CDR3 sequence (DNA): TGTGCCAGCAGCTTGGGGGCTAGCCTCAACACAGATACGCAGTATTTT. The chain employs TRBV5-8 and TRBJ2-3; D might be TRBD2 (5 bases). The CDR3 totals 16 residues. Germline values: CDR1 SGHTS, CDR2 YDEGEE. V was clipped by 0 bases and J by 2 bases, with 13 bases between them.

V usage is TRBV7-9 and J usage is TRBJ2-3; the D gene is possibly TRBD2 (6 bases). Germline V gives CDR1 SEHNR, CDR2 FQNEAQ (reference sequence). This CDR3 contains 14 residues. The V and J ends lost 3 bases and 4 bases respectively, with 11 bases between them. The CDR3 DNA reads as TGTGCCAGCAGCTTTGGGGGAGGATCAGATACGCAGTATTTT. Encoded protein: CASSFGGGSDTQYF.